The source of this TCR beta chain is a study of T cell responses to AZD1222 COVID-19 vaccine. Study outcomes and limitations: Repertoire sampling happened only post peak T cell response. AZD1222 recipients seropositive at baseline numbered only six or seven. Donors were chiefly white British, with a greater number of females, and clonal diversity was perhaps underestimated. Spike as a whole was targeted by vaccine-associated CD4 TCRs, dominant at 160-218 and 743-854.

This CDR3 contains 15 residues. The V end was cut by 3 bases, the J end by 5 bases, with 13 bases between. Germline V lookup: CDR1 SGHNT, CDR2 YENEEA. Generated by immunoSEQ multiplex PCR, the TCRdb table keeps only in-frame clones and is missing some. The sample carries roughly 80,000 clones, nearly 90% recorded once. Details on this clone: The antigen is not known.

Material: peripheral blood, obtained on day 0 of MenACWY control vaccination. This TCR derives from an adult in good health. The chain joins TRBV11-3 to TRBJ2-2; possibly TRBD1 for D (7 bases). In nucleotides, the CDR3 is TGTGCCAGCAGCTTGTCAGGGGGGAGGACCGGGGAGCTGTTTTTT. It encodes CASSLSGGRTGELFF.